This is a list of T cell receptor beta chains from one sample in a study of T cells after yellow fever vaccination. Via MiXCR, TCRdb re-called the 5' RACE reads, giving one row per CDR3 protein. This table holds roughly 110,000 distinct CDR3 sequences, around 8.6% found once. This material consisted of CD8+ T cells sorted from PBMCs, taken 45 days after the yellow fever booster vaccination. Receptors originate from a man in his thirties or forties who received the YFV17D yellow fever vaccine. The CDR3 runs from the conserved cysteine through the conserved F or W. D genes are given only for firm matches. The listing skips clone size in some rows; elsewhere it reads once, few, many or a size class.

TRBV12-3/TRBV12-4,NA,many,TRBJ2-2,TGTGCCAGCAGTTTAGACAGGGCGGCCGGGGAGCTGTTTTTT,CASSLDRAAGELFF
TRBV7-6,TRBD2,many,TRBJ2-2,TGTGCCAGCAGCCCGGGGGGGCTCACCGGGGAGCTGTTTTTT,CASSPGGLTGELFF
TRBV12-3/TRBV12-4,TRBD2,NA,TRBJ2-7,TGTGCCAGCAGTACGGGACTAGCGGGAGGTTACGAGCAGTACTTC,CASSTGLAGGYEQYF
TRBV6-5,TRBD2,many,TRBJ2-1,TGTGCCAGCAGTTTAGGACTAGCGGGAGGAAGCTCCTACAATGAGCAGTTCTTC,CASSLGLAGGSSYNEQFF
TRBV14,TRBD2,NA,TRBJ2-1,TGTGCCAGCAGCCAAGATGCGGCGACTAGCGGGAGTTTCTACAATGAGCAGTTCTTC,CASSQDAATSGSFYNEQFF
TRBV10-2,NA,many,TRBJ2-5,TGCGCCAGCAGTGAGCCGACCCGGGCTAGTTGGGAGACCCAGTACTTC,CASSEPTRASWETQYF
TRBV6-5,NA,NA,TRBJ1-5,TGTGCCAGCAGTTACTCGGTAGACACCAATCAGCCCCAGCATTTT,CASSYSVDTNQPQHF
TRBV9,TRBD2,many,TRBJ2-2,TGTGCCAGCAGCGCAGCGGGACTAGCGGTTAACACCGGGGAGCTGTTTTTT,CASSAAGLAVNTGELFF
TRBV7-9,NA,few,TRBJ2-7,TGTGCCAGCAGCGAAACAGGGACCTACGAGCAGTACTTC,CASSETGTYEQYF
TRBV10-3,NA,few,TRBJ1-5,TGTGCCATCAGTGAGTCGATAGGGAGCAATCAGCCCCAGCATTTT,CAISESIGSNQPQHF
TRBV24-1,NA,many,TRBJ2-1,TGTGCCACCAGTGAATCTAGCGTCTACAATGAGCAGTTCTTC,CATSESSVYNEQFF
TRBV20-1,NA,NA,TRBJ1-4,TGCAGTGCTAGAGATTTTTCGGTCGGGGGTGAAAAACTGTTTTTT,CSARDFSVGGEKLFF
TRBV29-1,NA,few,TRBJ2-1,TGCAGCGTTGGATTTGAGGCCGGCAATGAGCAGTTCTTC,CSVGFEAGNEQFF
TRBV5-4,TRBD1,NA,TRBJ1-6,TGTGCCAGCAGCTTGCCCCCGGGACAGATTTCACCCCTCCACTTT,CASSLPPGQISPLHF
TRBV24-1,NA,few,TRBJ1-1,TGTGCCACCAGTGATTCGAATATGAACACTGAAGCTTTCTTT,CATSDSNMNTEAFF
TRBV20-1,NA,NA,TRBJ2-1,TGCAGTGCAGAAGCCCGGGACGGGCTCGTCAATGAGCAGTTCTTC,CSAEARDGLVNEQFF
TRBV5-6,NA,many,TRBJ2-3,TGTGCCAGCAGCCAAGACTATGATACGCAGTATTTT,CASSQDYDTQYF